This T cell receptor beta chain was identified during a study of T cells in Graves' hyperthyroidism and ophthalmopathy. Overall study findings and caveats: Model-based prediction identified ophthalmopathy a median roughly 5.9 months prior to its onset.

This clonotype was counted many times. Its antigen is unidentified. The CDR3 sequence is 16 residues long. Germline V gene data show CDR1 as WSHSY and CDR2 as SAAADI. Trimming shortened V by 6 bases and J by 5 bases, and 22 bases separated the two germline ends. RNA transcripts were the template for amplifying TCR beta CDR3 regions. HTBI primers were the set used in a first-round RT-PCR of the TCR CDR3. TCRdb used MiXCR to reprocess the multiplex PCR reads, holding one entry per CDR3 protein. Of 300,000 or so distinct CDR3 sequences listed, 16% are singletons. Sequencing was carried out using blood. The receptor was derived from a man younger than 40 with Graves' hyperthyroidism. V gene TRBV10-2 combines with J gene TRBJ2-5, with a weak D call TRBD1 (5 bases). CDR3 sequence reads: CASSQEGRAHGETQYF. CDR3 DNA: TGCGCCAGCAGCCAAGAAGGCAGGGCCCATGGGGAGACCCAGTACTTC.